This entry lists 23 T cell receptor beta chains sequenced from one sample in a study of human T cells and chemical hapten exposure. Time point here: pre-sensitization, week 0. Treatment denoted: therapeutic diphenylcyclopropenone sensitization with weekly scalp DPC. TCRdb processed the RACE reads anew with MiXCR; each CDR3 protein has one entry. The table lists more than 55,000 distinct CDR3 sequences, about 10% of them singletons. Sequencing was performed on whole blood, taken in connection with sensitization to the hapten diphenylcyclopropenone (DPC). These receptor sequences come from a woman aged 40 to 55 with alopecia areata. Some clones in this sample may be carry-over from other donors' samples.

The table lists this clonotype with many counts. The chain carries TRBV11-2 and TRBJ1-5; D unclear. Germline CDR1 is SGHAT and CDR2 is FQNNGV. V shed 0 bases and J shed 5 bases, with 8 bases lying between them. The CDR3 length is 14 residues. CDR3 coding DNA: TGTGCCAGCAGCTTAGATCTGGGTGATCAGCCCCAGCATTTT. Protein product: CASSLDLGDQPQHF.

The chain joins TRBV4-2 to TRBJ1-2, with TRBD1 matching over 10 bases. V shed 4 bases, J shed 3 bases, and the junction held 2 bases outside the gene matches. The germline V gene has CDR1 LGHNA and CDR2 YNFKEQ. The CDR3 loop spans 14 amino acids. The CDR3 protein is CASSLDRGDYGYTF. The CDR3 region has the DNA TGTGCCAGCAGCCTGGACAGGGGGGACTATGGCTACACCTTC.

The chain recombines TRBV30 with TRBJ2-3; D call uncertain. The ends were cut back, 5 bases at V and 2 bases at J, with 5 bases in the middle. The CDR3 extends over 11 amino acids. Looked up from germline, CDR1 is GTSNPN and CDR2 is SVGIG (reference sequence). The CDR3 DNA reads TGTGCCTGGGGAGACACAGATACGCAGTATTTT. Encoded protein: CAWGDTDTQYF.

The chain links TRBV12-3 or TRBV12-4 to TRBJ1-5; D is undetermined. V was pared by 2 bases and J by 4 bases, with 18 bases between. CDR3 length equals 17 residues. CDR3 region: CASSLLAPVTGNQPQHF. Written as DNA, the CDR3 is TGTGCCAGCAGTTTACTGGCCCCTGTTACGGGTAATCAGCCCCAGCATTTT.

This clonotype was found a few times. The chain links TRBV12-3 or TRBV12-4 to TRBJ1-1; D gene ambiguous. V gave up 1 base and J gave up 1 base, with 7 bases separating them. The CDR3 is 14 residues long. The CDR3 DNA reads TGTGCCAGCAGTTTAGGGCAACCGAACACTGAAGCTTTCTTT. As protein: CASSLGQPNTEAFF.

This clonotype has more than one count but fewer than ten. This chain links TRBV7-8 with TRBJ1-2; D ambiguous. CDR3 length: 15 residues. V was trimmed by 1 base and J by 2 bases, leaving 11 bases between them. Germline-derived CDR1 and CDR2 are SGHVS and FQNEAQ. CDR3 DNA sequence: TGTGCCAGCAGCTTAGATGCCGGCTTGAACTATGGCTACACCTTC. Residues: CASSLDAGLNYGYTF. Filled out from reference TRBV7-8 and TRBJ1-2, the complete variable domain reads GAGVSQSPRYKVAKRGQDVALRCDPISGHVSLFWYQQALGQGPEFLTYFQNEAQLDKSGLPSDRFFAERPEGSVSTLKIQRTQQEDSAVYLCASSLDAGLNYGYTFGSGTRLTVV.

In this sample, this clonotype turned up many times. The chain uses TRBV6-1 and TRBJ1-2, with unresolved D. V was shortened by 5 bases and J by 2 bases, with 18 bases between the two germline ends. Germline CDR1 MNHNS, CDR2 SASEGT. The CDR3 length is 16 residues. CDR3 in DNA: TGTGCCAGCAGTCCTAACCAAGGAGGGCGGAACTATGGCTACACCTTC. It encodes CASSPNQGGRNYGYTF.

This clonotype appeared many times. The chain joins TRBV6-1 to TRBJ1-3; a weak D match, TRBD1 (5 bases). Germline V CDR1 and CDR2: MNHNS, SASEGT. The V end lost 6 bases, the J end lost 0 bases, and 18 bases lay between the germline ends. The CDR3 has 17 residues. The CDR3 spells CASSRTDGASSGNTIYF. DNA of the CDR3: TGTGCCAGCAGCCGAACCGACGGGGCTAGCTCTGGAAACACCATATATTTT.

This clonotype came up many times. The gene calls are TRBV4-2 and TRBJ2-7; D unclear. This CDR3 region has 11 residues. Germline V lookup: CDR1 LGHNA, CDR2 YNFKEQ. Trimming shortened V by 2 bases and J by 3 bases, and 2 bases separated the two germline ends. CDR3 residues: CASSQNYEQYF. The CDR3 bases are TGTGCCAGCAGCCAAAACTACGAGCAGTACTTC.

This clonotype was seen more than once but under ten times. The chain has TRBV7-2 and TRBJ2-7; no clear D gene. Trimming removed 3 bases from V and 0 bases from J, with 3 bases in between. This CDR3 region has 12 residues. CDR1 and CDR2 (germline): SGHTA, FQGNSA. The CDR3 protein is CASSLVSYEQYF. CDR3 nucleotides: TGTGCCAGCAGCTTGGTCTCCTACGAGCAGTACTTC.

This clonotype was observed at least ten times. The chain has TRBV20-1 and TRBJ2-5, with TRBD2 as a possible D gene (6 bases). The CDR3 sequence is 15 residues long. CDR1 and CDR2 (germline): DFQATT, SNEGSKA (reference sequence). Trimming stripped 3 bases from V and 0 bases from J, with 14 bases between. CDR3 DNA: TGCAGTGCTAGTCTCCTAGCGTCGTACCAAGAGACCCAGTACTTC. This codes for CSASLLASYQETQYF.

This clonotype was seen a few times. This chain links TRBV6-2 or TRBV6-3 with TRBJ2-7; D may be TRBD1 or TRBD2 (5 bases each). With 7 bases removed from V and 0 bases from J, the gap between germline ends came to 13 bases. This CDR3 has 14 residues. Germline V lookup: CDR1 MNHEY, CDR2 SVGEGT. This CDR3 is CASTPRGVSYEQYF. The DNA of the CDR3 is TGTGCCAGCACCCCTCGGGGCGTCTCCTACGAGCAGTACTTC.

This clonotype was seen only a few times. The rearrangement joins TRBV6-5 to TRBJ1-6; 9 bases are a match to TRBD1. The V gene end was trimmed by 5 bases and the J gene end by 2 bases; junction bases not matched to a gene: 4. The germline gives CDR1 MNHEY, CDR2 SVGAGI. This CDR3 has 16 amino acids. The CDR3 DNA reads TGTGCCAGCAGTGACACAGGGGGCGCCTATAATTCACCCCTCCACTTT. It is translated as CASSDTGGAYNSPLHF.

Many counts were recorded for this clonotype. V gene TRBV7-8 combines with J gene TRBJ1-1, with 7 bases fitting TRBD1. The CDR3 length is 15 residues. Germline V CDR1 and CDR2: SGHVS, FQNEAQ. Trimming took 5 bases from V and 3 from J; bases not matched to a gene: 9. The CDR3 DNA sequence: TGTGCCAGCAGCCGACGACAGGGAAGGGACACTGAAGCTTTCTTT. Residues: CASSRRQGRDTEAFF. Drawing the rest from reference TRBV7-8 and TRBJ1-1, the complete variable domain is GAGVSQSPRYKVAKRGQDVALRCDPISGHVSLFWYQQALGQGPEFLTYFQNEAQLDKSGLPSDRFFAERPEGSVSTLKIQRTQQEDSAVYLCASSRRQGRDTEAFFGQGTRLTVV.

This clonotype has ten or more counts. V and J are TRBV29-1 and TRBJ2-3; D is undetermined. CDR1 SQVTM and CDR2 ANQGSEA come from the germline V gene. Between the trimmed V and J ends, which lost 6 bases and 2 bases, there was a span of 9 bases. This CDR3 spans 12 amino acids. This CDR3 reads CSVSIDTDTQYF. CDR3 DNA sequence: TGCAGCGTGAGTATAGACACAGATACGCAGTATTTT.

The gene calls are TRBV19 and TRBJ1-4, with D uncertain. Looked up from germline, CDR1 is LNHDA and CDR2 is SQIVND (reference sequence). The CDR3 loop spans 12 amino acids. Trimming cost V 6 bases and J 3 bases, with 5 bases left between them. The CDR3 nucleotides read TGTGCCAGTAGAAATCCTAATGAAAAACTGTTTTTT. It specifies CASRNPNEKLFF.

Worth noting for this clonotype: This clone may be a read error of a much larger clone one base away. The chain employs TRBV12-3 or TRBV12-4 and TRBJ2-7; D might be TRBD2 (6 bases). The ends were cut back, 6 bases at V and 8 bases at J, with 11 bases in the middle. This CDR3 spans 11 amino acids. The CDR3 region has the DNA TGTGCCAGCAGCCGGAGGGCCAAGCAGTACTTC. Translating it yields CASSRRAKQYF.

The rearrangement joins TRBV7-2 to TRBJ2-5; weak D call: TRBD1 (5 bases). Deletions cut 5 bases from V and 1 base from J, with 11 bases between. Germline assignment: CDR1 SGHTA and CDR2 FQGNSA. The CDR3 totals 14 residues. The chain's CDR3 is CASSPGLIQETQYF. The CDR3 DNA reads TGTGCCAGCAGCCCAGGGCTGATCCAAGAGACCCAGTACTTC.

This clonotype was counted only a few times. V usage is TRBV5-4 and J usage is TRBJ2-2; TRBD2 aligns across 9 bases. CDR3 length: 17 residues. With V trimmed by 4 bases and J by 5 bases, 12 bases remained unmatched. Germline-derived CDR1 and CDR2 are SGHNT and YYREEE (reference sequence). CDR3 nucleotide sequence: TGTGCCAGCAGCCCGCCCCCCGCGGGGGGGGAGACCGGGGAGCTGTTTTTT. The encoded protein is CASSPPPAGGETGELFF.

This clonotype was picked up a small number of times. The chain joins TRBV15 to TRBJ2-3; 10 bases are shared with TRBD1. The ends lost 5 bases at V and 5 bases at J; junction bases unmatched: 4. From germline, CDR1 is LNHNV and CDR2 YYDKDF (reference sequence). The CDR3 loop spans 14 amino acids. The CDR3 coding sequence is TGTGCCACCAGCCGGGACAGGGGTGGAGATACGCAGTATTTT. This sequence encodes CATSRDRGGDTQYF. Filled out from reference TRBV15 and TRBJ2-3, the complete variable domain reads DAMVIQNPRYQVTQFGKPVTLSCSQTLNHNVMYWYQQKSSQAPKLLFHYYDKDFNNEADTPDNFQSRRPNTSFCFLDIRSPGLGDTAMYLCATSRDRGGDTQYFGPGTRLTVL.

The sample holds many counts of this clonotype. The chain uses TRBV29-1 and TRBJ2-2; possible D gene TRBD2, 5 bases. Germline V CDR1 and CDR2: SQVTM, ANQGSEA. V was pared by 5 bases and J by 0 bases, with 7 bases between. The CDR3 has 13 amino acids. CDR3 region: CSVFSANTGELFF. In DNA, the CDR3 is TGCAGCGTTTTTAGCGCGAACACCGGGGAGCTGTTTTTT.

CDR3 in DNA: TGTGCCAGCAGCCCCAGGACAGGGAGGGAGACCCAGTACTTC. It encodes CASSPRTGRETQYF. The rearrangement joins TRBV7-2 to TRBJ2-5; TRBD1 aligns across 8 bases. Germline V CDR1 and CDR2: SGHTA, FQGNSA. V lost 5 bases to trimming and J lost 5 bases; unmatched junction nucleotides: 7. The length of the CDR3 is 14 residues.

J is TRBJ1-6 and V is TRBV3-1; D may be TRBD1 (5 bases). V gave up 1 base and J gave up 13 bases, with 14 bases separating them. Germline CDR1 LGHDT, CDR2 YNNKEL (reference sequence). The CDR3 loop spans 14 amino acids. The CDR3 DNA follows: TGTGCCAGCAGCCAAGGGAGCGGGGGGGGTCCCCTCCACTTT. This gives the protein CASSQGSGGGPLHF.